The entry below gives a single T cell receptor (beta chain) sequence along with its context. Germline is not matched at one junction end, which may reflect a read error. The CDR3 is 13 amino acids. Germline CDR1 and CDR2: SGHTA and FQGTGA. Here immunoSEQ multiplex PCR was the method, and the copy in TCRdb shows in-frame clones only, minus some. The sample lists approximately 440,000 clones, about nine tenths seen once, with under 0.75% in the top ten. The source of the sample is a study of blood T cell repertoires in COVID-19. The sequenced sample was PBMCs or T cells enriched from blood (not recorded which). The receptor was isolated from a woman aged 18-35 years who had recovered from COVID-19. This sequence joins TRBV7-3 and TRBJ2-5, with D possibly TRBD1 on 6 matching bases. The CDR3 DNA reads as TGTGCCAGCAGCTTGGGACACCAGGAGACCCAGTACTTC. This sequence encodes CASSLGHQETQYF.